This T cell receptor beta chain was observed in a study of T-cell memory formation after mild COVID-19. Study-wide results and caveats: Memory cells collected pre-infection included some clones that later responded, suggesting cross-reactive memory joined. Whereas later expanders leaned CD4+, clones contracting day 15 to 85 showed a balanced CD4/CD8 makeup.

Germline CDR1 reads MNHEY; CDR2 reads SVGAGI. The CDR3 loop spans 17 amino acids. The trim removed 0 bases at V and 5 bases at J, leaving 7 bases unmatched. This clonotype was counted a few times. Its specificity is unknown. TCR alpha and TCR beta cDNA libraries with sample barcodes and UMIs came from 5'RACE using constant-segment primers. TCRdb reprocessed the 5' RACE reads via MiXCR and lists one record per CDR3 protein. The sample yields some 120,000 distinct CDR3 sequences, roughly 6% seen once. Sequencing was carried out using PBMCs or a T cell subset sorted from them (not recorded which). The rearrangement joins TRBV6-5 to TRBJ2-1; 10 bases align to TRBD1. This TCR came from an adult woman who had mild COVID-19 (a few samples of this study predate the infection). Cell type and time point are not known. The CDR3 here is CASSYSYRTGGHNEQFF. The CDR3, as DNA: TGTGCCAGCAGTTACTCGTACAGGACAGGGGGGCACAATGAGCAGTTCTTC.